This T cell receptor (beta chain) was profiled in a study of OX40 agonist ivuxolimab in advanced cancers. Here immunoSEQ multiplex PCR was the method, and the copy in TCRdb shows in-frame clones only, minus some. The sample carries some 30,000 clones, over 75% recorded once. The germline CDR1 and CDR2 sequences are MGHRA and YSYEKL. The CDR3 is made up of 15 amino acids. V was clipped by 3 bases and J by 0 bases, with 11 bases between them. This TCR was sampled from an adult with an advanced solid tumor such as melanoma, head and neck, liver or kidney cancer. The starting material was CD4+ or CD8+ T cells sorted from blood, obtained in a trial of the OX40 agonist ivuxolimab. The chain uses TRBV4-1 and TRBJ2-5; possible D gene TRBD2, 5 bases. CDR3 sequence reads: CASSQDRDYQETQYF. The CDR3 DNA sequence: TGCGCCAGCAGCCAGGATCGGGATTACCAAGAGACCCAGTACTTC.